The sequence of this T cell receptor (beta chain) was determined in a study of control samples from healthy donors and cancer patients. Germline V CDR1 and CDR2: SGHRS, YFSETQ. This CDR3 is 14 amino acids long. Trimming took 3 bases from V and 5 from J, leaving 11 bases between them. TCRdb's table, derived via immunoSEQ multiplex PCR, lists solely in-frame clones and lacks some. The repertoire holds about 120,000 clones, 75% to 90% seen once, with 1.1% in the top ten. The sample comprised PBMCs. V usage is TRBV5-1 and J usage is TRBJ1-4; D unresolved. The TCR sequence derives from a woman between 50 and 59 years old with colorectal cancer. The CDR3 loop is CASSSQLGNEKLFF. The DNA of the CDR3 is TGCGCCAGCAGCTCGCAGCTCGGGAATGAAAAACTGTTTTTT.